This T cell receptor beta chain was captured by sequencing in a study of blood T cell repertoires in COVID-19 (TCRdb year 2020). Notes on the research overall: Samples from collaborators originated in the United States, Italy and Spain and spanned both the acute and convalescent phases of COVID-19. Nearly every sample came with metadata listing a de-identified subject ID, COVID-19 status, age in years and sex. The repertoires were released in a freely available public database meant as a resource for research on the immune response to SARS-CoV-2. The dataset comprised deeply sampled blood TCRbeta repertoires from subjects exposed to, actively infected with, or recovered from COVID-19. The prospective study material was composed of cDNA or gDNA derived from T cells, B-cell-depleted T cells, or PBMCs. Where available, HLA class I and class II types were obtained from metadata supplied by the sample provider rather than from assay-based typing. The samples were drawn from two sources: the first 160 participants of the ongoing ImmuneRACE study, and approximately 1,300 subjects contributed by 6 global collaborators.

Inclusive of the bounding cysteine and phenylalanine, the CDR3 is 16 residues long. CDR3 DNA is the only sequence kept; it has 48 bases, read in frame from the first base. Trimming takes 6 bases off V and 8 bases off J; junction bases not matched to a gene: 13. The germline V gene yields MNHEY for CDR1 and SVGEGT for CDR2. Enrolling through a virtual design, the prospective study's participants ranged in age from roughly 18 to 95 years and lived across some 22 United States geographic areas. In the prospective study, participants were assigned to cohorts based on the clinical history participants reported in a screening survey and a study questionnaire. ImmuneRACE Cohort 3 recovered participants were defined by two consecutive negative NP/OP PCR tests, healthcare professional clearance, or symptom resolution. In the prospective study, mobile phlebotomists collected whole blood, serum and a nasopharyngeal or oropharyngeal swab from each participant. Additional blood draws and questionnaires over an approximately 2-month period could optionally be provided by prospective study participants. Prospective study blood samples were shipped either frozen or at room temperature before DNA extraction.

TCRbeta CDR3 regions were amplified from genomic DNA by means of the immunoSEQ Assay, a bias-controlled multiplex PCR. As for the original processing: The number of nucleated cells in each sample was estimated from the amplification of reference gene primers within the assay. Sequence reads were collapsed and filtered to measure the absolute abundance of every unique TCRbeta CDR3 rearrangement. For each sample, productive Simpson clonality was calculated by taking the square root of Simpson's diversity index across productive rearrangements. TCRdb limited this immuneACCESS table to in-frame rearrangements with V and J called. A share of clones is missing; checked studies link under half to unresolved V genes, and the rest is unexplained. V, J and clone size are those of that table, while D and trimming were read from the DNA. This sample comprises roughly 520,000 clones, roughly 90% of them detected only once. In total, the top ten clones hold less than 2% of the sample.

Concerning this clone itself: Its antigen is currently not known. Per-nucleotide qualities are absent, and no much larger clonotype sits a single base away.

The paper as a whole reports these results and caveats: How much clinical and demographic metadata was included differed by source and by participant, and the metadata was provided uncurated.

This receptor was identified in a woman aged 40 to 55 who had recovered from COVID-19. The material sequenced was PBMCs or T cells enriched from blood (not recorded which). The V and J segments used are TRBV6-2 or TRBV6-3 and TRBJ2-1, with 10 central nucleotides matching TRBD2. CDR3 reads: CASSRTSGTFFDEQFF. At the DNA level, the sequence is TGTGCCAGCAGCCGTACTAGCGGGACTTTTTTCGATGAGCAGTTCTTC.